This TCR beta chain was sequenced for a study of T cell responses to AZD1222 COVID-19 vaccine (dated by TCRdb to about 2021). For context, the study as a whole: AZD1222 recipients whose second dose came at about 4 weeks and those whose second dose came at about 12 weeks were combined into one group, since spike-specific TCR depth and breadth did not differ between the two schedules. Trial participants were enrolled by age into subgroups of 18-55, 56-69 and 70-plus years, and roughly 150, 30 and 60 TCR-sequenced participants, respectively, were included in these subgroups. TCR sequencing was performed for roughly 240 trial participants, of whom around 200 were given two doses of AZD1222 and about 25 were given two doses of MenACWY control vaccine. What the research found in general, with its limitations: CD4 TCRs associated with the vaccine covered the entire spike protein, and the dominant responses were in regions 160-218 and 743-854. Conclusions about previously exposed vaccinees are limited because only six or seven AZD1222 recipients were SARS-CoV-2 seropositive at baseline. Because no samples from the day 14 peak response were available, repertoires could be characterized only after the peak T cell response. Participants were mostly white British and included more females than males, and it was suggested by the authors that clonal diversity may have been underestimated. Epitopes outside the regions mutated in the B.1.351 and B.1.1.7 variants were reportedly recognized by nearly half of the unique spike-specific TCRs. After two AZD1222 doses, spike-specific TCR breadth and depth were significantly higher than at day 0 and than in MenACWY recipients. In the small 56-69-year group, the increase in depth fell short of significance, most likely because of low power.

The CDR3 regions of human TCRbeta chains were subjected to immunosequencing. In the paper's pipeline: Repertoire TCRs were matched against a reference library of SARS-CoV-2-specific TCRs generated with the MIRA antigen-specificity platform. Breadth meant the fraction of unique TCRs that were SARS-CoV-2-associated, whereas depth meant the fraction of total T cells that were SARS-CoV-2-associated. Using the MIRA data, every spike-specific TCR was mapped to the spike region that the TCR reacted to and assigned to either a CD4 or a CD8 class. Log10-transformed breadth and depth values were compared by one-way ANOVA with Sidak's multiple comparisons tests. What TCRdb holds here is the immuneACCESS table cut down to in-frame rearrangements. Part of the clones is not present; checked against another copy, under half of the missing clones reflect an unresolved V gene, and the others are unexplained. V and J calls and clone size are copied from that table; D and trimming were computed from the DNA. The sample profile shows about 100,000 clones; approximately 90% of them were found once. The top ten clonotypes cover 2.5% to 4% of the sample.

On this clone: The specificity of this receptor is unknown. Base qualities are not recorded, but no much larger clone differs from it by a single base.

The time point label on this specimen signifies: baseline before first vaccination. Vaccinee samples were obtained from the UK trials COV001 and COV002, which included a single-blind randomized controlled phase 2/3 trial of AZD1222 (ChAdOx1 nCoV-19) in healthy adults. Trial participant PBMC samples were collected at day 0 and day 28 after the second dose for TCRbeta chain sequencing. V gives up 5 bases and J gives up 0 bases, and the segment between their germline ends measures 14 bases. The CDR3 numbers 16 residues from cysteine through phenylalanine. The kept DNA is CDR3 alone, 48 bases in frame from the first base. The germline V gene (reference sequence) sets CDR1 to WNHNN and CDR2 to SYGVQD.

This TCR derives from an adult in good health. Sequencing used peripheral blood, obtained on day 0 of AZD1222 vaccination. The rearrangement combines TRBV10-1 with TRBJ1-3, with the D gene not confidently named. For the CDR3, the sequence is CASSWRCRYSGNTIYF. The DNA sequence follows: TGCGCCAGCAGTTGGCGGTGCCGATACTCTGGAAACACCATATATTTT.